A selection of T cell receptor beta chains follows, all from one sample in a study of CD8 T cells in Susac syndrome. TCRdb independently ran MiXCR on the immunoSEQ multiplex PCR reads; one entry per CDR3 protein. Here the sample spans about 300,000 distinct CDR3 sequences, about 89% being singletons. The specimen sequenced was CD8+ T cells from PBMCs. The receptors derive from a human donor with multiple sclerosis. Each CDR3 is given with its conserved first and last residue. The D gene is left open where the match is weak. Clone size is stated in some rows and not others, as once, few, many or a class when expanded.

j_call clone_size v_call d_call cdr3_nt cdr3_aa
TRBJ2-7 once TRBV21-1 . TGTGCCGTACGGTCCTACGAGCAGTACTTC CAVRSYEQYF
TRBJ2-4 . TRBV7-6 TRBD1 TGTGCCAGCAGCTTAGGGACAGGGGTAGACATTCAGTACTTC CASSLGTGVDIQYF
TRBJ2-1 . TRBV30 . TGTGCCTGGAGCGACATTTCCTACAATGAGCAGTTCTTC CAWSDISYNEQFF
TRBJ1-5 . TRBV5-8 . TGTGCCAGCAGCGGAACCAGGGGCAGGCCGGGAGAGCCCCAGCATTTT CASSGTRGRPGEPQHF
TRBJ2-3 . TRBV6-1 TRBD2 TGTGCCAGCAGTCCGATAACATCCACTAGCGGGGGGAGATGGGACACAGATACGCAGTATTTT CASSPITSTSGGRWDTDTQYF
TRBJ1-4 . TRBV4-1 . TGCGCCAGCAGCCAAGAAGGGTTGGGTGAAAAACTGTTTTTT CASSQEGLGEKLFF
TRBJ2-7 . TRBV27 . TGTGCCAGCAGAATGAACAGGGAAGTCCACGAGCAGTACTTC CASRMNREVHEQYF
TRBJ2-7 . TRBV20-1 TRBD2 TGCAGTGGAGTGGCCGGGACTAGCTCCTACGAGCAGTACTTC CSGVAGTSSYEQYF
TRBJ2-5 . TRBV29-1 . TGCAGCGTTGAACAGGGCAACCAAGAGACCCAGTACTTC CSVEQGNQETQYF
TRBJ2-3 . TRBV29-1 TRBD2 TGCAGCGTTGGACTAGCGGGAGCCAAAGATACGCAGTATTTT CSVGLAGAKDTQYF
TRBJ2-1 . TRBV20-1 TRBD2 TGCAGTGCCCCACCCTTAACTAGCGGGGACTACAATGAGCAGTTCTTC CSAPPLTSGDYNEQFF
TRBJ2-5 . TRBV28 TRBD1 TGTGCCAGCAGATCCGGGACAGGGGGCGAAGAGACCCAGTACTTC CASRSGTGGEETQYF
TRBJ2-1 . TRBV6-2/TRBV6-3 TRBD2 TGTGCCAGCAGTTACGCTAGCGGGGGGCCCCACAATGAGCAGTTCTTC CASSYASGGPHNEQFF
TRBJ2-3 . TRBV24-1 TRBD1 TGTGCCACCAGTGACAATGGACAGGCGAGAATCACAGATACGCAGTATTTT CATSDNGQARITDTQYF